These 14 T cell receptor beta chains were sequenced from one sample in a study of OX40 agonist ivuxolimab in advanced cancers. Assay used: immunoSEQ multiplex PCR; TCRdb lists only in-frame clones, some missing. The sample includes tens of thousands of clones, more than 75% of them seen just once. The starting material was CD4+ or CD8+ T cells sorted from blood, obtained in a trial of the OX40 agonist ivuxolimab. Every receptor here comes from an adult with an advanced solid tumor such as melanoma, head and neck, liver or kidney cancer.

This chain uses TRBV5-1 with TRBJ1-2; no definite D call. The CDR3 contains 15 residues. Deletions cut 0 bases from V and 6 bases from J, with 15 bases between. The germline gives CDR1 SGHRS, CDR2 YFSETQ. Here the CDR3 DNA reads TGCGCCAGCAGCTTGGATTCGCAGGACCCCGATGGCTACACCTTC. Translation: CASSLDSQDPDGYTF.

The J gene is TRBJ2-1, the V gene TRBV9; 9 bases line up with TRBD1. CDR3 length: 15 amino acids. Germline CDR1 SGDLS, CDR2 YYNGEE. V lost 7 bases, J lost 7 bases, and 12 bases stayed unmatched. The CDR3 DNA reads as TGTGCCAGCTCTGTTGGCGGGACAGGGCAGAATGAGCAGTTCTTC. This translates into CASSVGGTGQNEQFF.

This chain links TRBV5-6 with TRBJ1-6; D uncertain. The CDR3 is 13 amino acids. The V end was cut by 4 bases, the J end by 7 bases, with 9 bases between. The germline gives CDR1 SGHDT, CDR2 YYEEEE. CDR3: CASSPTLNSPLHF. The DNA for the CDR3 is TGTGCCAGCAGCCCAACCCTAAATTCACCCCTCCACTTT.

This clone showed up just a few times. This chain links TRBV25-1 with TRBJ1-1; no firm D call. Trimming left V 3 bases short and J 0 bases short, with 17 bases between. Germline V gene lookup returns CDR1 MGHDK and CDR2 SYGVNS. CDR3 length equals 17 residues. DNA of the CDR3: TGTGCCAGCAGTGATGGATTGAGTGGTCGCATGAACACTGAAGCTTTCTTT. It yields the protein CASSDGLSGRMNTEAFF.

The chain combines TRBV2 with TRBJ2-2; 13 bases are a match to TRBD2. The CDR3 loop spans 21 amino acids. V was pared by 0 bases and J by 6 bases, with 16 bases of the junction left unmatched. The germline V gene encodes CDR1 SNHLY and CDR2 FYNNEI. The DNA for the CDR3 is TGTGCCAGCAGTGAAGCATCGGGACTAGCGGGATCTCAGCAAAGGGCCGGGGAGCTGTTTTTT. Protein sequence: CASSEASGLAGSQQRAGELFF.

V gene TRBV6-5 combines with J gene TRBJ1-1, with a tentative D call TRBD1 (6 bases). The ends were cut back, 2 bases at V and 1 base at J, with 8 bases in the middle. The length of the CDR3 is 14 residues. Germline lookup yields CDR1 MNHEY and CDR2 SVGAGI. CDR3 DNA: TGTGCCAGCAGTTACATGGGACAGAACACTGAAGCTTTCTTT. This translates into CASSYMGQNTEAFF.

The rearrangement links TRBV29-1 to TRBJ1-1; D is unresolved. Germline CDR1 reads SQVTM; CDR2 reads ANQGSEA. V was trimmed by 6 bases and J by 1 base, leaving 6 bases between them. CDR3 length: 11 residues. The CDR3 sequence: CSVRENTEAFF. The DNA of the CDR3 is TGCAGCGTCCGAGAGAACACTGAAGCTTTCTTT.

In nucleotides, the CDR3 is TGTGCCAGCAGCGCGTTCGGGGGCTCCTACAATGAGCAGTTCTTC. Translation: CASSAFGGSYNEQFF. This chain uses TRBV5-4 with TRBJ2-1, with TRBD2 as a possible D gene (6 bases). V was shortened by 4 bases and J by 0 bases, with 11 bases between the two germline ends. CDR3 length: 15 residues. Per germline, CDR1 SGHNT and CDR2 YYREEE (reference sequence). Full variable domain (outside the CDR3, taken from reference TRBV5-4 and TRBJ2-1): ETGVTQSPTHLIKTRGQQVTLRCSSQSGHNTVSWYQQALGQGPQFIFQYYREEENGRGNFPPRFSGLQFPNYSSELNVNALELDDSALYLCASSAFGGSYNEQFFGPGTRLTVL.

The chain joins TRBV30 to TRBJ2-7; 7 nucleotides agree with TRBD1. The J segment lost 0 bases and the V segment lost 1 base, leaving 9 bases of the junction unmatched. Germline V lookup: CDR1 GTSNPN, CDR2 SVGIG (reference sequence). CDR3 size: 16 residues. CDR3 residues: CAWSGTPRGSSYEQYF. DNA for the CDR3: TGTGCCTGGAGTGGTACCCCCAGGGGGTCCTCCTACGAGCAGTACTTC.

The chain employs TRBV4-1 and TRBJ2-1; possibly TRBD1 for D (6 bases). CDR3 length equals 13 residues. Trimming shortened V by 5 bases and J by 4 bases, and 9 bases separated the two germline ends. Germline V CDR1 and CDR2: MGHRA, YSYEKL. Here the CDR3 DNA reads TGCGCCAGCAGCTTAGGACAGTACAATGAGCAGTTCTTC. Amino acid sequence: CASSLGQYNEQFF.

This clone was counted only a few times. This sequence joins TRBV7-3 and TRBJ2-2; D is unresolved. Germline-derived CDR1 and CDR2 are SGHTA and FQGTGA. This CDR3 is 16 amino acids long. Trimming shortened V by 2 bases and J by 0 bases, and 10 bases separated the two germline ends. CDR3 DNA: TGTGCCAGCAGCTTAGGGGTTGTGACGAACACCGGGGAGCTGTTTTTT. Protein product: CASSLGVVTNTGELFF. Supplemented by reference TRBV7-3 and TRBJ2-2, the full variable domain reads GAGVSQTPSNKVTEKGKYVELRCDPISGHTALYWYRQSLGQGPEFLIYFQGTGAADDSGLPNDRFFAVRPEGSVSTLKIQRTERGDSAVYLCASSLGVVTNTGELFFGEGSRLTVL.

The V call is TRBV12-5, the J call TRBJ1-3, with TRBD1 identical over 10 bases. This CDR3 has 16 residues. The ends lost 0 bases at V and 2 bases at J; junction bases unmatched: 1. The germline V gene has CDR1 LGHNT and CDR2 FRNRAP. The CDR3 DNA follows: TGTGCTAGTGGTTTGGTAGGGACAGGGGCTGGAAACACCATATATTTT. This translates into CASGLVGTGAGNTIYF.

The V gene is TRBV18, the J gene TRBJ2-1; TRBD2 might be the D (6 bases). V lost 3 bases and J lost 8, with 14 bases in between. There are 14 residues in the CDR3. Germline CDR1 reads KGHSH; CDR2 reads LQKENI. CDR3 loop: CASSPRTIVDEQFF. CDR3 coding DNA: TGTGCCAGCTCACCGAGGACTATTGTCGATGAGCAGTTCTTC.

V is TRBV30 and J is TRBJ2-3; maybe TRBD2 (6 bases). Between the trimmed V and J ends, which lost 0 bases and 6 bases, there was a span of 19 bases. Looked up from germline, CDR1 is GTSNPN and CDR2 is SVGIG (reference sequence). The CDR3 is 16 amino acids. This chain's CDR3 is CAWSVGPGVPVDTQYF. The CDR3 DNA follows: TGTGCCTGGAGTGTAGGTCCGGGGGTTCCCGTGGATACGCAGTATTTT. Complete variable domain (other parts from reference TRBV30 and TRBJ2-3): SQTIHQWPATLVQPVGSPLSLECTVEGTSNPNLYWYRQAAGRGLQLLFYSVGIGQISSEVPQNLSASRPQDRQFILSSKKLLLSDSGFYLCAWSVGPGVPVDTQYFGPGTRLTVL.